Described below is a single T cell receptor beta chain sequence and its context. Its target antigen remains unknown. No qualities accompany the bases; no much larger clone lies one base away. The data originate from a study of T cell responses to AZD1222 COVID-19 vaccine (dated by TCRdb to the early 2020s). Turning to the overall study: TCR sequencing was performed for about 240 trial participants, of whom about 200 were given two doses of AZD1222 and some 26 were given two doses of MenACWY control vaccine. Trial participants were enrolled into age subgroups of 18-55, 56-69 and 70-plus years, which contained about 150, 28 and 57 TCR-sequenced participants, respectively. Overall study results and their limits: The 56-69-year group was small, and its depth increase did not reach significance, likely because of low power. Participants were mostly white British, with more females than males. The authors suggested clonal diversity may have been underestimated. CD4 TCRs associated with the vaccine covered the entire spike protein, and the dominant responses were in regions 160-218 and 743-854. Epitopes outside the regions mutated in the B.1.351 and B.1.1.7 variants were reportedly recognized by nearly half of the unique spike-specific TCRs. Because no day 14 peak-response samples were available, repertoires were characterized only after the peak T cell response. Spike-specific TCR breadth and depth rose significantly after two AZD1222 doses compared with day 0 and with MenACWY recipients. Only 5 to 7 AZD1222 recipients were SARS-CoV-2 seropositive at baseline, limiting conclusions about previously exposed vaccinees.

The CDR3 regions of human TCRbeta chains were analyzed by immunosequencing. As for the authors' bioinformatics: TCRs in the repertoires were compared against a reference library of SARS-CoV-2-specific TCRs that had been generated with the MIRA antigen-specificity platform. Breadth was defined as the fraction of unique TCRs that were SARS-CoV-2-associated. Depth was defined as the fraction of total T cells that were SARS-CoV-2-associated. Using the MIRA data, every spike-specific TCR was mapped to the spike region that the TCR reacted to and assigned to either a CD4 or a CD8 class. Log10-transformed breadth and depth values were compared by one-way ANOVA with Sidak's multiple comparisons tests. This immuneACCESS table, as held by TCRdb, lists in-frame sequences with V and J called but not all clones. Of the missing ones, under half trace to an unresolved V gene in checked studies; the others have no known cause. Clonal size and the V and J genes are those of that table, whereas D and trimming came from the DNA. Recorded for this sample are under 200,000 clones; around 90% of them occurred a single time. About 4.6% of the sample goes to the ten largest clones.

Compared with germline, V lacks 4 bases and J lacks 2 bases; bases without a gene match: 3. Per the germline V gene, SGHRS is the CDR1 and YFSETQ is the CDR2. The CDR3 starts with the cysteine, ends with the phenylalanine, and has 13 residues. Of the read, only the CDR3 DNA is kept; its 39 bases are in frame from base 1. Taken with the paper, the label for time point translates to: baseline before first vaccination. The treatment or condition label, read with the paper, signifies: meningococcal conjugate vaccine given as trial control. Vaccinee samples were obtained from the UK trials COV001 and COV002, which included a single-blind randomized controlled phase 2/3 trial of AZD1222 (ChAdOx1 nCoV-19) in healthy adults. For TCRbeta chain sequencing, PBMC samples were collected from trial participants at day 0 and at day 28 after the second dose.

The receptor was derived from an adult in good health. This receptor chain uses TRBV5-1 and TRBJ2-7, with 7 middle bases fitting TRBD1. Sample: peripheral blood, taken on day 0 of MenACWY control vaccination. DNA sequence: TGCGCCAGCAGCCGTGGGACAGCCTACGAGCAGTACTTC. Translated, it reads CASSRGTAYEQYF. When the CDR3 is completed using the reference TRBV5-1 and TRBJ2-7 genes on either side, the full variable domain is KAGVTQTPRYLIKTRGQQVTLSCSPISGHRSVSWYQQTPGQGLQFLFEYFSETQRNKGNFPGRFSGRQFSNSRSEMNVSTLELGDSALYLCASSRGTAYEQYFGPGTRLTVT.